Listed here are 12 T cell receptor beta chains from one sample, sequenced in a study of neurological immune-mediated disorders. TCRdb processed the 5' RACE reads anew with MiXCR; each CDR3 protein has one entry. This table holds fewer than 75,000 distinct CDR3 sequences, less than 5.5% found once. Sequenced sample: PBMCs. The receptor set was obtained from a man aged 30-40 years with multiple sclerosis.

The sample holds many counts of this clonotype. The chain is built from TRBV5-1 and TRBJ1-1, with a possible D match to TRBD1 (5 bases). This CDR3 has 15 amino acids. V was cut by 0 bases and J by 1 base, with 10 bases left in between. Germline V CDR1 and CDR2: SGHRS, YFSETQ. CDR3 residues: CASSLDPRENTEAFF. CDR3 nucleotide sequence: TGCGCCAGCAGCTTGGACCCCAGGGAGAACACTGAAGCTTTCTTT.

The J gene is TRBJ2-3, the V gene TRBV30; unclear D gene. The germline gives CDR1 GTSNPN, CDR2 SVGIG (reference sequence). V gave up 2 bases and J gave up 6 bases, with 9 bases separating them. The CDR3 has 12 residues. In DNA, the CDR3 is TGTGCCTGGAGTCCCGCTCGCGATACGCAGTATTTT. This gives the protein CAWSPARDTQYF.

Many counts were recorded for this clonotype. The chain employs TRBV5-1 and TRBJ2-3, with D uncertain. The V and J ends lost 5 bases and 2 bases respectively, with 9 bases between them. This CDR3 has 13 residues. Germline V gives CDR1 SGHRS, CDR2 YFSETQ. In DNA, the CDR3 is TGCGCCAGCAGTGGAAGTCCCACAGATACGCAGTATTTT. The encoded protein is CASSGSPTDTQYF.

This clonotype occurred many times. V usage is TRBV9 and J usage is TRBJ1-1; 7 nucleotides match TRBD1. Looked up from germline, CDR1 is SGDLS and CDR2 is YYNGEE. This CDR3 is built from 15 residues. The V and J ends lost 4 bases and 1 base, in that order; junction bases with no gene match: 7. The CDR3 DNA reads TGTGCCAGCAGCACCGCCCCAGGGGGGAACACTGAAGCTTTCTTT. Its protein product is CASSTAPGGNTEAFF.

This clonotype was recorded many times. The rearrangement links TRBV10-3 to TRBJ2-3; TRBD2 aligns across 7 bases. The CDR3 is 15 amino acids. Per germline, CDR1 ENHRY and CDR2 SYGVKD. V was clipped by 0 bases and J by 2 bases; unmatched bases: 2. DNA for the CDR3: TGTGCCATCAGTGAGTCGGGACTATTCACAGATACGCAGTATTTT. Translating it yields CAISESGLFTDTQYF.

This clonotype turned up a few times. The V call is TRBV5-1, the J call TRBJ1-1; no reliable D call. V shed 5 bases and J shed 1 base, with 15 bases lying between them. Per germline, CDR1 SGHRS and CDR2 YFSETQ. The CDR3 is 15 amino acids. The CDR3: CASRWEVLGNTEAFF. The CDR3 DNA follows: TGCGCCAGCAGATGGGAAGTACTGGGGAACACTGAAGCTTTCTTT.

The sample holds many counts of this clonotype. The rearrangement links TRBV9 to TRBJ2-1; 11 positions match TRBD1. The CDR3 spans 15 residues. CDR1 SGDLS and CDR2 YYNGEE come from the germline V gene. J lost 4 bases, V lost 4 bases, and 4 bases had no gene match. The CDR3: CASSLGTGGYNEQFF. Written as DNA, the CDR3 is TGTGCCAGCAGCTTGGGGACAGGGGGTTACAATGAGCAGTTCTTC.

This clonotype was seen many times. V gene TRBV27 combines with J gene TRBJ1-5; possibly TRBD1 for D (6 bases). The V gene lost 3 bases and the J gene lost 6 bases, with 15 bases spanning the gap. The CDR3 sequence is 15 residues long. CDR1 is MNHEY, CDR2 SMNVEV, per germline (reference sequence). The CDR3 nucleotides read TGTGCCAGCAGTTTGGGACACTCTGGAGGTCAGCCCCAGCATTTT. It yields the protein CASSLGHSGGQPQHF.

This clonotype was seen ten or more times. CDR3 coding DNA: TGCGCCAGCAGGGCTAACTCAGGGGCGGGCACTGAAGCTTTCTTT. It encodes CASRANSGAGTEAFF. The V and J genes are TRBV5-1 and TRBJ1-1; possible D gene TRBD1, 6 bases. Germline values: CDR1 SGHRS, CDR2 YFSETQ. The CDR3 has 15 residues. The V end was cut by 5 bases, the J end by 4 bases, with 18 bases between.

This clonotype has a count of ten or more. V is TRBV6-5 and J is TRBJ2-5, with D possibly called TRBD1 or TRBD2 (5 bases each). Germline CDR1 reads MNHEY; CDR2 reads SVGAGI. The CDR3 consists of 15 residues. V was trimmed by 0 bases and J by 4 bases, leaving 12 bases between them. The CDR3 region is CASSYSATGPETQYF. The CDR3 DNA reads TGTGCCAGCAGTTACTCGGCGACGGGGCCAGAGACCCAGTACTTC.

The V gene is TRBV7-9, the J gene TRBJ2-1; TRBD1 matches 7 bases. Germline V CDR1 and CDR2: SEHNR, FQNEAQ (reference sequence). V was clipped by 2 bases and J by 11 bases; unmatched bases: 3. This CDR3 comprises 12 residues. The CDR3 bases are TGTGCCAGCAGCTTATCAGGGGGTCAGCAGTTCTTC. It encodes CASSLSGGQQFF.

This clonotype was seen more than once but under ten times. Given the absence of the conserved phenylalanine or tryptophan at the CDR3 end, a read error is likely. The chain employs TRBV12-3 or TRBV12-4 and TRBJ2-4; D is undetermined. V lost 6 bases to trimming and J lost 0 bases, with 6 bases between them. The CDR3 has 13 amino acids. For the CDR3, the DNA is TGTGCCAGCAGGGGCCTAGCCAAAAACATTCAGTACTGC. Encoded protein: CASRGLAKNIQYC.